A selection of T cell receptor beta chains follows, all from one sample in a study of blood T cell repertoires in COVID-19. The data were produced by immunoSEQ multiplex PCR, yet TCRdb's version contains in-frame clones alone and is incomplete. The table records around 320,000 clones, approximately 89% of them present only once. The sequencing input was PBMCs or T cells enriched from blood (not recorded which). Receptors were obtained from a woman aged 45-60 years who had been exposed to COVID-19. Each CDR3 is given with its conserved first and last residue. Fields, in order: J gene, V gene, D gene, clone size, CDR3 DNA, CDR3 protein. A D gene is named only where the DNA matches it firmly. Clone size is stated in some rows and not others, as once, few, many or a class when expanded.

TRBJ2-3	TRBV7-6	NA	NA	TGTGCCAGCAGCTCCCGGACAGCCCTTAGCACAGATACGCAGTATTTT	CASSSRTALSTDTQYF
TRBJ2-7	TRBV4-1	NA	NA	TGCGCCAGCAGCCAAGATCTCGCCCCGGGGCAGTACTTC	CASSQDLAPGQYF
TRBJ1-6	TRBV7-9	TRBD1	NA	TGTGCCAGCAGCTCATGGGACAGGGCGGAAGAACCCCTCCACTTT	CASSSWDRAEEPLHF
TRBJ2-1	TRBV3-1/TRBV3-2	TRBD2	NA	TGTGCCAGCAGCCAAGATCTCGGCGGGGGGTCCAATGAGCAGTTCTTC	CASSQDLGGGSNEQFF
TRBJ1-1	TRBV3-1/TRBV3-2	TRBD1	NA	TGTGCCAGCAGCTCAGGGACGACAGGGGGCGAAGCTTTCTTT	CASSSGTTGGEAFF
TRBJ1-6	TRBV3-1/TRBV3-2	NA	NA	TGTGCCAGCAGCCAAAGGGACTCCATATTTTCTTCACCCCTCCACTTT	CASSQRDSIFSSPLHF
TRBJ2-7	TRBV15	NA	NA	TGTGCCACCAGCATACAGGGCCTCCTAAACGAGCAGTACTTC	CATSIQGLLNEQYF
TRBJ1-1	TRBV6-5	NA	NA	TGTGCCAGCAGCCAAGCCCTAGAAGCTTTCTTT	CASSQALEAFF
TRBJ2-1	TRBV7-6	NA	NA	TGTGCCAGCAGCCCAGAAGGGGGAGGGATCTACAATGAGCAGTTCTTC	CASSPEGGGIYNEQFF
TRBJ2-3	TRBV28	NA	NA	TGTGCCAGCAGTTTAGTGGACAGACCCACAGATACGCAGTATTTT	CASSLVDRPTDTQYF
TRBJ1-1	TRBV6-5	NA	NA	TGTGCCAGCAGTCGAACGACAGTTTTGAACACTGAAGCTTTCTTT	CASSRTTVLNTEAFF
TRBJ2-7	TRBV2	TRBD1	NA	TGTGCCAGCAGTGGTACGGGACAGGGGGACGAGCAGTACTTC	CASSGTGQGDEQYF
TRBJ1-3	TRBV5-1	NA	NA	TGCGCCAGCAGCCCCGGGGAGTATGGAAACACCATATATTTT	CASSPGEYGNTIYF
TRBJ1-5	TRBV19	TRBD1	NA	TGTGCCAGTAGTCCTCCCGGGGACAGGGGTGGCCAGCCCCAGCATTTT	CASSPPGDRGGQPQHF
TRBJ1-5	TRBV6-5	NA	once	TGTGCCAGCAGGCCGACTGGAGGGGGCAATCAGCCCCAGCATTTT	CASRPTGGGNQPQHF
TRBJ2-7	TRBV5-1	NA	NA	TGCGCCAGCAGCTTGGGAAGACATACCACCTACGAGCAGTACTTC	CASSLGRHTTYEQYF
TRBJ1-1	TRBV28	NA	NA	TGTGCCAGCAGTCCCCGCCGGGCAGGGACATTCCCCCTCATGAACACTGAAGCTTTCTTT	CASSPRRAGTFPLMNTEAFF
TRBJ2-6	TRBV19	NA	NA	TGTGCCAGTAAGCAGGGGCCGGGTTTCGCGTCTGGGGCCAACGTCCTGACTTTC	CASKQGPGFASGANVLTF
TRBJ1-1	TRBV24-1	NA	NA	TGTGCCACCAGTGATCCACCGTCAGGGGTAACTGAAGCTTTCTTT	CATSDPPSGVTEAFF
TRBJ1-6	TRBV3-1/TRBV3-2	TRBD1	NA	TGTGCCAGCGGGAGGACAGGCGGTAATTCACCCCTCCACTTT	CASGRTGGNSPLHF